Listed here are 17 T cell receptor beta chains from one sample, sequenced in a study of human T cells and chemical hapten exposure. The time point is: patch test 2, 6 weeks after DPC sensitization. Documented treatment: therapeutic diphenylcyclopropenone sensitization with weekly scalp DPC. TCRdb itself ran the RACE reads through MiXCR, one entry per CDR3 protein. Of around 100,000 distinct CDR3 sequences in the sample, over 9.5% were seen once. The sequenced sample was whole blood, obtained in connection with sensitization to the hapten diphenylcyclopropenone (DPC). These TCRs come from a woman in her thirties or forties with alopecia areata. Some clones in this sample may be carry-over from other donors' samples.

In DNA form, the CDR3 reads TGTGCCAGCAGCCAAGAGGAGAATCAGCCCCAGCATTTT. Amino acids: CASSQEENQPQHF. The J gene is TRBJ1-5, the V gene TRBV4-2, with D hard to call. This CDR3 comprises 13 residues. The germline CDR1 and CDR2 sequences are LGHNA and YNFKEQ. V lost 0 bases and J lost 4, with 4 bases in between.

The chain employs TRBV29-1 and TRBJ2-7; no firm D call. The V gene's germline CDR1 is SQVTM and CDR2 ANQGSEA. The V end was cut by 0 bases, the J end by 4 bases, with 19 bases between. The CDR3 covers 16 residues. CDR3 sequence (DNA): TGCAGCGTTGAAGATCTTTACGGCTCCGGTGGGTACGAGCAGTACTTC. It encodes CSVEDLYGSGGYEQYF.

The chain recombines TRBV24-1 with TRBJ2-7, with TRBD1 identical over 7 bases. Germline V gives CDR1 KGHDR, CDR2 SFDVKD. Losses at the gene ends were 3 bases for V and 4 bases for J; bases not matched to a gene: 5. The CDR3 contains 14 residues. In nucleotides, the CDR3 is TGTGCCACCAGTGATCCCTTGGACAGGTACGAGCAGTACTTC. Its translation: CATSDPLDRYEQYF.

There are many counts of this clonotype. The rearrangement uses TRBV10-3 and TRBJ1-5, with TRBD1 matching 7 bases. CDR3 length equals 13 residues. The germline gives CDR1 ENHRY, CDR2 SYGVKD. V lost 7 bases and J lost 5; bases outside the gene matches: 5. The CDR3 DNA sequence: TGTGCCATCAAGGGGACAGCGGATCAGCCCCAGCATTTT. It encodes CAIKGTADQPQHF.

This clonotype was recorded at least ten times. The gene calls are TRBV5-1 and TRBJ2-3, with 10 bases matching TRBD2. The germline gives CDR1 SGHRS, CDR2 YFSETQ. The CDR3 runs to 19 residues. V shed 3 bases and J 5 bases; nucleotides not matched to a gene: 18. The CDR3 DNA reads TGCGCCAGCAGCTCGAACGCCCAGCGGGAGGGCAGTTTTGTAGATACGCAGTATTTT. Residues: CASSSNAQREGSFVDTQYF.

This clonotype has a count of ten or more. This sequence joins TRBV7-9 and TRBJ1-2; D unclear. Germline CDR1 reads SEHNR; CDR2 reads FQNEAQ (reference sequence). V lost 2 bases and J lost 4, with 8 bases in between. The CDR3 consists of 13 residues. The CDR3 sequence: CASSLPELYGYTF. The CDR3 region has the DNA TGTGCCAGCAGCTTACCGGAGCTCTATGGCTACACCTTC.

This clonotype came up a few times. V gene TRBV19 combines with J gene TRBJ2-2, with D hard to call. The germline V and J ends were trimmed by 7 bases and 8 bases, with 11 bases remaining between them. Looked up from germline, CDR1 is LNHDA and CDR2 is SQIVND (reference sequence). The CDR3 extends over 12 amino acids. Here the CDR3 reads CASTTRWGELFF. The CDR3 DNA is TGTGCCAGTACCACCCGTTGGGGGGAGCTGTTTTTT. The whole variable domain, remainder taken from reference TRBV19 and TRBJ2-2, is DGGITQSPKYLFRKEGQNVTLSCEQNLNHDAMYWYRQDPGQGLRLIYYSQIVNDFQKGDIAEGYSVSREKKESFPLTVTSAQKNPTAFYLCASTTRWGELFFGEGSRLTVL.

This clonotype was counted between two and nine times. The chain links TRBV28 to TRBJ2-7, with a possible D match to TRBD2 (6 bases). From germline, CDR1 is MDHEN and CDR2 SYDVKM. The CDR3 sequence is 14 residues long. V was cut by 8 bases and J by 6 bases, with 20 bases left in between. The CDR3 loop is CASFAGPLEGEQYF. In DNA form, the CDR3 reads TGTGCCAGCTTTGCCGGGCCCCTGGAGGGCGAGCAGTACTTC.

Notes on this clonotype: At one end, the junction sequence differs from germline, possibly due to a read error. J is TRBJ2-7 and V is TRBV18; TRBD2 matches at 13 bases. There are 18 residues in the CDR3. Germline V gives CDR1 KGHSH, CDR2 LQKENI. The CDR3 sequence is CANSPPVTSGRSTYEQYF. CDR3 coding DNA: TGTGCCAACTCACCACCGGTGACTAGCGGGAGGTCGACCTACGAGCAGTACTTC.

This clonotype was observed a few times. V is TRBV7-8 and J is TRBJ2-2, with no clear D. The CDR3 is 14 amino acids. V lost 2 bases to trimming and J lost 0 bases, with 4 bases between them. Germline V gives CDR1 SGHVS, CDR2 FQNEAQ. CDR3 bases: TGTGCCAGCAGCTTAACGGCGAACACCGGGGAGCTGTTTTTT. It encodes CASSLTANTGELFF.

This clonotype was detected many times. The chain combines TRBV4-3 with TRBJ1-6, with unresolved D. Trimming left V 0 bases short and J 8 bases short, with 26 bases between. The CDR3 spans 20 residues. The germline V gene encodes CDR1 LGHNA and CDR2 YSLEER. The CDR3 DNA reads as TGCGCCAGCAGCCAAGACGCCCCTCGCCTGGCGCCGGTCCGTTATTCACCCCTCCACTTT. As protein: CASSQDAPRLAPVRYSPLHF.

In this sample, this clonotype turned up many times. The chain is built from TRBV20-1 and TRBJ1-1; a weak D match, TRBD1 (5 bases). This CDR3 contains 12 residues. Looked up from germline, CDR1 is DFQATT and CDR2 is SNEGSKA (reference sequence). V was shortened by 1 base and J by 6 bases, with 9 bases between the two germline ends. The CDR3 loop is CSARVRVAEAFF. Written as DNA, the CDR3 is TGCAGTGCTAGAGTCAGGGTAGCTGAAGCTTTCTTT.

This clonotype was seen only a few times. V usage is TRBV7-2 and J usage is TRBJ1-4, with D uncertain. The CDR3 has 14 residues. The V gene lost 5 bases and the J gene lost 0 bases, with 7 bases spanning the gap. Germline values: CDR1 SGHTA, CDR2 FQGNSA. The CDR3, as DNA: TGTGCCAGCAGCCAGACATCAACTAATGAAAAACTGTTTTTT. Protein sequence: CASSQTSTNEKLFF.

The DNA of the CDR3 is TGTGCCACTTCGGGGGACACAGATACGCAGTATTTT. Its translation: CATSGDTDTQYF. This chain connects TRBV7-9 to TRBJ2-3, with a possible D match to TRBD2 (6 bases). In germline, CDR1 is SEHNR, CDR2 FQNEAQ (reference sequence). Trimming pared 10 bases from V and 2 bases from J, leaving 10 bases between. This CDR3 has 12 amino acids.

In this sample, this clonotype turned up a few times. This sequence joins TRBV5-6 and TRBJ2-1, with 9 bases identical to TRBD2. Germline values: CDR1 SGHDT, CDR2 YYEEEE. The length of the CDR3 is 15 residues. The V gene end was trimmed by 4 bases and the J gene end by 6 bases; junction bases not matched to a gene: 8. The CDR3 sequence is CASSVSGGVVNEQFF. CDR3 nucleotides: TGTGCCAGCAGCGTTAGCGGGGGAGTCGTCAATGAGCAGTTCTTC.

This chain links TRBV18 with TRBJ2-1; 8 bases line up with TRBD2. The germline CDR1 and CDR2 sequences are KGHSH and LQKENI. The length of the CDR3 is 16 residues. Unmatched junction bases numbered 10, after V lost 3 bases and J lost 6 bases. As DNA, the CDR3 is TGTGCCAGCTCACCCGGGTCCCAGCGGGAGTTCAATGAGCAGTTCTTC. This sequence encodes CASSPGSQREFNEQFF.

This clonotype has only a few counts. CDR3 amino acids: CASSFGQGRSGELFF. The CDR3 coding sequence is TGTGCCAGCAGTTTCGGGCAGGGTCGATCCGGGGAGCTGTTTTTT. V usage is TRBV28 and J usage is TRBJ2-2; the D gene is possibly TRBD1 (5 bases). Trimming removed 3 bases at V and 6 bases at J, with 14 bases between. This CDR3 has 15 amino acids. The germline CDR1 and CDR2 sequences are MDHEN and SYDVKM.